One and the same sample provided the 11 T cell receptor beta chains below, sequenced in a study of T cells in Graves' hyperthyroidism and ophthalmopathy. Regions amplified from RNA transcripts were the TCR beta CDR3 regions. HTBI primers were the set used in a first-round RT-PCR of the TCR CDR3. Each CDR3 protein gets one entry after TCRdb re-called the multiplex PCR reads with MiXCR. The sample gives about 200,000 distinct CDR3 sequences, about 16% of which show up once; roughly 44% is in the top ten. What was sequenced was blood. These receptors were obtained from a man aged 40-50 years with Graves' hyperthyroidism.

The chain is built from TRBV4-2 and TRBJ2-1; D remains ambiguous. CDR1 and CDR2 (germline): LGHNA, YNFKEQ. The CDR3 runs 17 residues. Trimming removed 0 bases at V and 3 bases at J, with 15 bases between. This CDR3 reads CASSQDLWRTLYNEQFF. Here the CDR3 DNA reads TGTGCCAGCAGCCAAGATCTATGGCGGACCCTCTACAATGAGCAGTTCTTC.

As regards this clonotype: A much larger clone sits a single nucleotide away, making a read error possible. Likely a read error: the CDR3 ends without its conserved phenylalanine or tryptophan. This chain joins TRBV27 and TRBJ2-2, with TRBD1 matching 7 bases. J gave up 3 bases and V 3 bases, and 10 bases lay outside the gene matches. The CDR3 is made up of 17 amino acids. Germline V gives CDR1 MNHEY, CDR2 SMNVEV (reference sequence). CDR3 in amino acids: CASSLTIRDRYTGELFS. In DNA, the CDR3 is TGTGCCAGCAGTTTGACGATTAGGGACAGATACACCGGGGAGCTGTTTTCT.

This clonotype occurred many times. The genes are TRBV7-8 and TRBJ1-4, with 7 nucleotides matching TRBD1. J was trimmed by 5 bases and V by 4 bases; bases with no gene match: 10. The CDR3 runs to 16 residues. Germline V gene data show CDR1 as SGHVS and CDR2 as FQNEAQ. The CDR3 coding sequence is TGTGCCAGCAGCTCCCCCCAGGGACAGATGAATGAAAAACTGTTTTTT. Translated: CASSSPQGQMNEKLFF. Variable domain in full (rest from reference TRBV7-8 and TRBJ1-4): GAGVSQSPRYKVAKRGQDVALRCDPISGHVSLFWYQQALGQGPEFLTYFQNEAQLDKSGLPSDRFFAERPEGSVSTLKIQRTQQEDSAVYLCASSSPQGQMNEKLFFGSGTQLSVL.

This clonotype was seen ten or more times. The junction does not match germline at one end; this may be a read error. This chain uses TRBV7-2 with TRBJ2-7; 9 nucleotides line up with TRBD1. The CDR3 is made up of 16 amino acids. CDR1 and CDR2 (germline): SGHTA, FQGNSA. For the CDR3, the DNA is TGTGCCGGCAGCTTAAGGACCGGGACAGGGTGGTACGAGCAGTACTTC. It encodes CAGSLRTGTGWYEQYF.

The sample holds many counts of this clonotype. This chain joins TRBV7-8 and TRBJ2-3, with D unclear. The germline gives CDR1 SGHVS, CDR2 FQNEAQ. Trimming took 1 base from V and 3 from J, leaving 5 bases between them. CDR3 size: 13 residues. CDR3 sequence (DNA): TGTGCCAGCAGCTTAGATGTGACAGATACGCAGTATTTT. Protein product: CASSLDVTDTQYF.

This clonotype was seen ten or more times. This chain joins TRBV3-1 and TRBJ2-2; D assignment may be TRBD1 or TRBD2 (5 bases each). This CDR3 comprises 17 residues. V was trimmed by 7 bases and J by 0 bases, leaving 18 bases between them. Germline loops: CDR1 LGHDT, CDR2 YNNKEL (reference sequence). The CDR3 region has the DNA TGTGCCAGCACCCCCACCTTCGGGACGACGAACACCGGGGAGCTGTTTTTT. It is translated as CASTPTFGTTNTGELFF. Looking up the rest from reference TRBV3-1 and TRBJ2-2 gives the full variable domain: DTAVSQTPKYLVTQMGNDKSIKCEQNLGHDTMYWYKQDSKKFLKIMFSYNNKELIINETVPNRFSPKSPDKAHLNLHINSLELGDSAVYFCASTPTFGTTNTGELFFGEGSRLTVL.

This clonotype was seen ten or more times. V usage is TRBV2 and J usage is TRBJ1-1, with D perhaps TRBD1 (5 bases). The V and J ends lost 10 bases and 0 bases respectively, with 18 bases between them. Germline CDR1 and CDR2: SNHLY and FYNNEI. The CDR3 is 15 amino acids. The DNA for the CDR3 is TGTGCCAACCGCCGGGACGCAGGAATGAACACTGAAGCTTTCTTT. Translating it yields CANRRDAGMNTEAFF. Together with reference TRBV2 and TRBJ1-1, the CDR3 gives the full variable domain: EPEVTQTPSHQVTQMGQEVILRCVPISNHLYFYWYRQILGQKVEFLVSFYNNEISEKSEIFDDQFSVERPDGSNFTLKIRSTKLEDSAMYFCANRRDAGMNTEAFFGQGTRLTVV.

J is TRBJ1-3 and V is TRBV4-3; unclear D gene. CDR1 and CDR2 from the germline V gene are LGHNA and YSLEER. This CDR3 is 15 amino acids long. Trimming left V 5 bases short and J 1 base short, with 12 bases between. CDR3 DNA: TGCGCCAGCAGCGGAGAATTTAGATCTGGAAACACCATATATTTT. Its translation: CASSGEFRSGNTIYF.

There are many counts of this clonotype. V is TRBV6-1 and J is TRBJ1-1, with a weak D call TRBD1 (5 bases). Trimming pared 5 bases from V and 4 bases from J, leaving 17 bases between. This CDR3 has 15 residues. Germline V lookup: CDR1 MNHNS, CDR2 SASEGT. CDR3 sequence: CASSPWGGKGTEAFF. CDR3 DNA: TGTGCCAGCAGTCCCTGGGGGGGGAAGGGCACTGAAGCTTTCTTT.

The chain carries TRBV4-2 and TRBJ2-1; 10 bases line up with TRBD1. With 3 bases clipped from V and 7 bases from J, the junction kept 9 bases outside the gene matches. Germline V gene data show CDR1 as LGHNA and CDR2 as YNFKEQ. The CDR3 spans 16 residues. In nucleotides, the CDR3 is TGTGCCAGCAGCCACCCCCCGGGACAGGGGATGAATGAGCAGTTCTTC. Translated, it gives CASSHPPGQGMNEQFF.

The sample holds many counts of this clonotype. This chain uses TRBV30 with TRBJ2-5; 10 bases line up with TRBD2. V trimming: 1 base; J trimming: 5 bases; junction bases outside the gene matches: 7. The germline CDR1 and CDR2 sequences are GTSNPN and SVGIG (reference sequence). This CDR3 is built from 15 residues. CDR3 sequence reads: CAWSESGGAGETQYF. The CDR3 region has the DNA TGTGCCTGGAGTGAAAGCGGGGGGGCGGGGGAGACCCAGTACTTC.